This paragraph reports one TCR beta chain. Its cognate antigen is unknown. One end of the junction is discordant with germline, which a read error may explain. The source of the sample is a study of cytomegalovirus exposure and HLA in healthy donors. Background on the study: Early released data had about 80 million unique TCRs, all coming from HLA-typed donors.

Researchers ran the PCR with 60 Vbeta and 13 Jbeta primers. Some clones are missing from TCRdb's copy, which holds only in-frame ones; the method was immunoSEQ multiplex PCR. The data hold 150,000 to 200,000 clones, with about 62% observed a single time. There are 15 residues in the CDR3. Germline CDR1 and CDR2: SEHNR and FQNEAQ (reference sequence). Findings and caveats of the study: In a later analysis, TCR association rates varied by HLA locus: DRB1 most, HLA-C fewest. It was assumed in the presence/absence analyses that sequencing depth was roughly uniform across donors.

This TCR derives from a man in his forties or fifties in good health and CMV-seronegative. Sequencing was done on a sample of PBMCs. The chain employs TRBV7-9 and TRBJ1-5, with 10 nucleotides matching TRBD1. The CDR3 spells CSSSVGTGANQPQHF. CDR3 bases: TGTTCCAGCAGCGTCGGGACAGGGGCCAATCAGCCCCAGCATTTT.